This entry lists 23 T cell receptor beta chains sequenced from one sample in a study of T cells in Graves' hyperthyroidism and ophthalmopathy. RNA transcripts provided the source from which TCR beta CDR3 regions were amplified. In the first-round RT-PCR of the TCR CDR3, the HTBI primer set was used. One entry per CDR3 protein results from TCRdb running MiXCR on the multiplex PCR reads. The table has about 340,000 distinct CDR3 sequences, roughly 18% seen once; the top ten hold around 47%. The sample taken for sequencing was blood. These receptor sequences come from a woman aged 50 to 60 with Graves' hyperthyroidism.

This clonotype was counted many times. The chain couples TRBV11-2 to TRBJ2-7; D not certain. The germline V gene encodes CDR1 SGHAT and CDR2 FQNNGV. The CDR3 runs 11 residues. V was trimmed by 4 bases and J by 4 bases, leaving 5 bases between them. The CDR3 coding sequence is TGTGCCAGCAGCTCCCGGTACGAGCAGTACTTC. Translation: CASSSRYEQYF. Full variable domain (outside the CDR3, taken from reference TRBV11-2 and TRBJ2-7): EAGVAQSPRYKIIEKRQSVAFWCNPISGHATLYWYQQILGQGPKLLIQFQNNGVVDDSQLPKDRFSAERLKGVDSTLKIQPAKLEDSAVYLCASSSRYEQYFGPGTRLTVT.

The gene calls are TRBV20-1 and TRBJ2-1; 9 nucleotides match TRBD2. V shed 0 bases, J shed 4 bases, and the junction held 16 bases outside the gene matches. Germline V CDR1 and CDR2: DFQATT, SNEGSKA (reference sequence). CDR3 size: 19 residues. CDR3 bases: TGCAGTGCTAGAGATCCGGTCGAACTCCCTAGCGGGGTTTACAATGAGCAGTTCTTC. It translates to CSARDPVELPSGVYNEQFF.

This clonotype was picked up a small number of times. This sequence joins TRBV4-1 and TRBJ1-1; TRBD1 aligns across 7 bases. Losses at the gene ends were 0 bases for V and 5 bases for J; bases not matched to a gene: 6. Germline V gene data show CDR1 as MGHRA and CDR2 as YSYEKL. The CDR3 runs 15 residues. CDR3 coding DNA: TGCGCCAGCAGCCAAGAAGGCAGGGGGGGTACTGAAGCTTTCTTT. This translates into CASSQEGRGGTEAFF.

The sample holds many counts of this clonotype. J is TRBJ2-7 and V is TRBV2; TRBD1 matches 7 bases. Germline V gene data show CDR1 as SNHLY and CDR2 as FYNNEI. With V trimmed by 4 bases and J by 0 bases, 9 bases remained unmatched. The CDR3 runs 16 residues. The CDR3, as DNA: TGTGCCAGCAGTGCCGAAAGGGGACAGAGCTCCTACGAGCAGTACTTC. This encodes CASSAERGQSSYEQYF.

The table lists this clonotype with many counts. The chain joins TRBV29-1 to TRBJ2-1; tentative D call: TRBD2 (6 bases). Germline V gene data show CDR1 as SQVTM and CDR2 as ANQGSEA. There are 14 residues in the CDR3. Between the trimmed V and J ends, which lost 2 bases and 2 bases, there was a span of 10 bases. The CDR3 DNA follows: TGCAGCGTTGAACTCCAGCGGGCCTACAATGAGCAGTTCTTC. Protein sequence: CSVELQRAYNEQFF.

V is TRBV4-1 and J is TRBJ1-5, with 7 bases that match TRBD1. The trim removed 1 base at V and 5 bases at J, leaving 5 bases unmatched. Germline lookup yields CDR1 MGHRA and CDR2 YSYEKL. The CDR3 spans 15 residues. The CDR3 coding sequence is TGCGCCAGCAGCCAAGCCAGGGGGAAGGATCAGCCCCAGCATTTT. It encodes CASSQARGKDQPQHF.

This clonotype was found many times. The chain is built from TRBV5-1 and TRBJ2-1; unclear D gene. Trimming stripped 0 bases from V and 5 bases from J, with 12 bases between. Germline CDR1 and CDR2: SGHRS and YFSETQ. This CDR3 region has 15 residues. The CDR3 DNA sequence: TGCGCCAGCAGCTTGGAGGAAGGGATGGACAATGAGCAGTTCTTC. Its translation is CASSLEEGMDNEQFF.

The genes are TRBV6-1 and TRBJ2-1; D is ambiguous. V lost 2 bases and J 4 bases, leaving 6 bases between the germline ends. Germline assignment: CDR1 MNHNS and CDR2 SASEGT. The CDR3 spans 13 residues. DNA for the CDR3: TGTGCCAGCAGTGAATTGCGTTACAATGAGCAGTTCTTC. It is translated as CASSELRYNEQFF.

The rearrangement joins TRBV2 to TRBJ1-2; 7 bases agree with TRBD1. CDR3 length equals 16 residues. The junction had 8 bases not matched to a gene; V was cut back by 4 bases and J by 0 bases. Germline CDR1 reads SNHLY; CDR2 reads FYNNEI. CDR3 protein: CASSVDRLHSNYGYTF. The CDR3 region has the DNA TGTGCCAGCAGTGTGGACAGGCTCCACTCTAACTATGGCTACACCTTC. The full variable domain, completed using reference TRBV2 and TRBJ1-2, is EPEVTQTPSHQVTQMGQEVILRCVPISNHLYFYWYRQILGQKVEFLVSFYNNEISEKSEIFDDQFSVERPDGSNFTLKIRSTKLEDSAMYFCASSVDRLHSNYGYTFGSGTRLTVV.

This clonotype came up many times. CDR3 residues: CASSPPITYNEQFF. CDR3 coding DNA: TGTGCCAGCAGCCCCCCCATTACCTACAATGAGCAGTTCTTC. The chain combines TRBV7-9 with TRBJ2-1; no firm D call. V lost 5 bases to trimming and J lost 2 bases, with 10 bases between them. The CDR3 runs to 14 residues. CDR1 is SEHNR, CDR2 FQNEAQ, per germline (reference sequence). Supplemented by reference TRBV7-9 and TRBJ2-1, the full variable domain reads DTGVSQNPRHKITKRGQNVTFRCDPISEHNRLYWYRQTLGQGPEFLTYFQNEAQLEKSRLLSDRFSAERPKGSFSTLEIQRTEQGDSAMYLCASSPPITYNEQFFGPGTRLTVL.

J is TRBJ1-4 and V is TRBV7-9; D is unresolved. The CDR3 sequence is 16 residues long. In germline, CDR1 is SEHNR, CDR2 FQNEAQ (reference sequence). Trimming took off 0 bases at V and 5 bases at J, with 13 bases between the two ends. The CDR3 bases are TGTGCCAGCAGCTTAGCTATGGCGAGCTTCAATGAAAAACTGTTTTTT. Translating it yields CASSLAMASFNEKLFF.

The table lists this clonotype with many counts. The chain employs TRBV11-2 and TRBJ2-7; 9 bases are a match to TRBD2. V lost 4 bases and J lost 3; bases outside the gene matches: 7. The CDR3 consists of 15 residues. Germline lookup yields CDR1 SGHAT and CDR2 FQNNGV. The CDR3 reads CASSSSLTSGYEQYF. CDR3 nucleotides: TGTGCCAGCAGCTCCTCCCTGACTAGCGGCTACGAGCAGTACTTC.

The chain carries TRBV24-1 and TRBJ2-2, with 8 bases fitting TRBD1. This CDR3 has 13 residues. After removal of 9 bases from V and 7 bases from J, the junction contained 6 bases not matched to a gene. Germline V gives CDR1 KGHDR, CDR2 SFDVKD. The CDR3 DNA reads TGTGCCACCGGGACAGGTCTTAACGGGGAGCTGTTTTTT. Translation: CATGTGLNGELFF.

The sample holds many counts of this clonotype. This sequence joins TRBV20-1 and TRBJ2-7, with a weak D call TRBD2 (6 bases). CDR1 and CDR2 from the germline V gene are DFQATT and SNEGSKA (reference sequence). The CDR3 consists of 15 residues. Between the trimmed V and J ends, which lost 3 bases and 2 bases, there was a span of 17 bases. This CDR3 reads CSASPRRGRTYEQYF. The CDR3 DNA is TGCAGTGCTAGCCCACGGCGGGGTCGGACCTACGAGCAGTACTTC.

This clonotype occurred a few times. Given a much more abundant clone one base away, this may be a read error. The rearrangement joins TRBV12-3 or TRBV12-4 to TRBJ2-3, with D perhaps TRBD2 (6 bases). The CDR3 has 15 amino acids. The DNA of the CDR3 is TGTACCAGCAGTTTAGACGGGGGTAGCACAGATACGCAGTATTTT. Translated: CTSSLDGGSTDTQYF.

This clonotype showed up just a few times. J is TRBJ2-5 and V is TRBV6-1; D is ambiguous. V was trimmed by 11 bases and J by 0 bases, leaving 19 bases between them. Germline CDR1 and CDR2: MNHNS and SASEGT. The CDR3 totals 15 residues. CDR3 in amino acids: CASSRSWAYQETQYF. The CDR3 DNA reads as TGTGCCTCAAGCCGCTCGTGGGCATACCAAGAGACCCAGTACTTC.

This clonotype has a handful of counts. The chain links TRBV7-9 to TRBJ2-5; a weak D match, TRBD1 (6 bases). CDR1 SEHNR and CDR2 FQNEAQ come from the germline V gene (reference sequence). The CDR3 has 15 amino acids. Trimming cost V 4 bases and J 5 bases, with 17 bases left between them. The CDR3 region has the DNA TGTGCCAGCAGCTGGTGGGGGCCAGGTCAGGAGACCCAGTACTTC. It is translated as CASSWWGPGQETQYF.

This clonotype was detected only a few times. One end of the junction fails to match germline, which may point to a read error. CDR3 bases: TGTGCCAGCAGCTTAACGGCGGTGAAGAACGCCGGGGAGCTGTTTTTT. This translates into CASSLTAVKNAGELFF. V is TRBV7-9 and J is TRBJ2-2; the D is unclear. Germline V gene sequence: CDR1 SEHNR, CDR2 FQNEAQ (reference sequence). This CDR3 region has 16 residues.

There are a few counts of this clonotype. One end of the junction is discordant with germline, which a read error may explain. The chain links TRBV11-2 to TRBJ2-6; weak D call: TRBD1 (5 bases). Germline CDR1 reads SGHAT; CDR2 reads FQNNGV. This CDR3 spans 17 amino acids. The CDR3 protein is CASSLDNSPSGANVLTF. Here the CDR3 DNA reads TGTGCCAGCAGCTTAGACAACAGCCCCTCTGGGGCCAACGTTCTGACTTTC.

Only a few counts were recorded for this clonotype. V and J are TRBV28 and TRBJ2-7; 7 bases match TRBD2. The CDR3 is made up of 16 amino acids. V shed 2 bases and J 6 bases; nucleotides not matched to a gene: 13. Per germline, CDR1 MDHEN and CDR2 SYDVKM. This CDR3 is CASSLVSSGKYSEQYF. DNA of the CDR3: TGTGCCAGCAGTTTAGTTTCGAGCGGGAAATATAGCGAGCAGTACTTC.

This clonotype was seen more than once but under ten times. V is TRBV19 and J is TRBJ2-1; a possible D gene is TRBD1 (5 bases). CDR1 and CDR2 from the germline V gene are LNHDA and SQIVND (reference sequence). The CDR3 spans 16 residues. Trimming shortened V by 7 bases and J by 3 bases, and 19 bases separated the two germline ends. The CDR3 sequence: CASTDRELRYYNEQFF. CDR3 sequence (DNA): TGTGCCAGTACTGACAGAGAACTACGCTACTACAATGAGCAGTTCTTC.

This clonotype occurred many times. V and J are TRBV20-1 and TRBJ2-3; 9 nucleotides agree with TRBD2. CDR3 length: 13 amino acids. Germline V gene lookup returns CDR1 DFQATT and CDR2 SNEGSKA (reference sequence). The J segment lost 6 bases and the V segment lost 3 bases, leaving 4 bases of the junction unmatched. The CDR3, as DNA: TGCAGTGCTAGGGCGGGAGGGATGGATACGCAGTATTTT. Its protein product is CSARAGGMDTQYF.

This chain connects TRBV12-3 or TRBV12-4 to TRBJ2-6, with 7 bases lining up with TRBD1. This CDR3 is built from 19 residues. V shed 6 bases, J shed 0 bases, and the junction held 14 bases outside the gene matches. CDR3 sequence reads: CASRRATGTANSGANVLTF. The CDR3 DNA reads as TGTGCCAGCAGGCGGGCCACCGGGACAGCAAACTCTGGGGCCAACGTCCTGACTTTC.